This T cell receptor (beta chain) came from a study of Ad26.COV2.S vaccination and SARS-CoV-2 variants. Documented treatment: 15 to 20 received Ad26.COV2.S at low or high dose, single or two shots; roughly 5 received placebo; per-sample allocation not given. Repertoires come from day 63 after the first vaccine or placebo injection. Profiled with immunoSEQ multiplex PCR; TCRdb holds only in-frame clones, not every one. The sample gives 350,000 to 400,000 clones, roughly nine tenths of which show up once; approximately 3.7% is in the top ten. Overall study results and limits: Vaccinated individuals (as opposed to placebo recipients) had higher spike-specific TCR breadth. After vaccination, reports described spike-specific CD8+ and CD4+ T cell responses as showing substantial breadth.

Points on this clone: Its antigen is unknown.

This receptor was obtained from a person between 18 and 60 years old who received the Ad26.COV2.S COVID-19 vaccine or a placebo. The material sequenced was peripheral blood, taken in a trial of Ad26.COV2.S vaccine versus placebo.

The CDR3 protein is CASDWNYGYTF. The CDR3 nucleotides read TGTGCCAGCGATTGGAACTATGGCTACACCTTC. The gene calls are TRBV6-5 and TRBJ1-2; D uncertain. V was pared by 8 bases and J by 2 bases, with 6 bases between. Germline assignment: CDR1 MNHEY and CDR2 SVGAGI. There are 11 residues in the CDR3.